Detailed here is one T cell receptor (beta chain). This sample is drawn from a study of blood T cell repertoires in COVID-19. In the study overall: Researchers got acute and convalescent COVID-19 samples from the United States, Italy and Spain. T cells, B-cell-depleted T cells, or PBMCs supplied cDNA or gDNA.

Original processing notes: Scientists estimated how many nucleated cells there were by amplifying reference gene primers. Assay: immunoSEQ multiplex PCR; the TCRdb copy retains only in-frame clones and omits some. That table supplies the V and J calls and clone size; D and trimming were determined from the DNA. Of roughly 170,000 clones in the sample, under 80% were seen once. The sequence derives from a woman of 80 years or more with acute or convalescent COVID-19. Sequencing was done on a sample of peripheral blood.

DNA for the CDR3: TGTGCCACCGCGATGGGACAGGATCCGGGAAATGAGCAGTTCTTC. Translated, it gives CATAMGQDPGNEQFF. V and J are TRBV6-5 and TRBJ2-1, with TRBD1 matching over 8 bases. This CDR3 comprises 15 residues. V lost 10 bases and J lost 7; bases outside the gene matches: 15. From germline, CDR1 is MNHEY and CDR2 SVGAGI.